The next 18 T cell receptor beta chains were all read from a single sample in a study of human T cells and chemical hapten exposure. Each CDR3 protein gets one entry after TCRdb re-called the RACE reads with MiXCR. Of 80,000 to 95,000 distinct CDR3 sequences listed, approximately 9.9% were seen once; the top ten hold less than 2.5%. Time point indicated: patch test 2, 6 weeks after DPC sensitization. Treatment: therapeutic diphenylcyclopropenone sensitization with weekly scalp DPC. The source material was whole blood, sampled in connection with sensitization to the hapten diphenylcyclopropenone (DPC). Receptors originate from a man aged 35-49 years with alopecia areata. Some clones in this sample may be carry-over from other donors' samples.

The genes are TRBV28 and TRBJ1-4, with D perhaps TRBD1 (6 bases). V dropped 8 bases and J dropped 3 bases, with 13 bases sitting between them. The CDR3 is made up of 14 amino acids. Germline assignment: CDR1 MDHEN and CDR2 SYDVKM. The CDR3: CASLGGQANEKLFF. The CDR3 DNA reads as TGTGCCAGCCTGGGGGGGCAGGCTAATGAAAAACTGTTTTTT.

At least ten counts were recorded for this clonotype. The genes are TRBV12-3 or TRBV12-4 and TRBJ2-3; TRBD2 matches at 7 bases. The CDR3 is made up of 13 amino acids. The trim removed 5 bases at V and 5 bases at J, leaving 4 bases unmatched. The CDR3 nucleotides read TGTGCCAGCAGTCGACTAGCAGGAGATACGCAGTATTTT. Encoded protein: CASSRLAGDTQYF.

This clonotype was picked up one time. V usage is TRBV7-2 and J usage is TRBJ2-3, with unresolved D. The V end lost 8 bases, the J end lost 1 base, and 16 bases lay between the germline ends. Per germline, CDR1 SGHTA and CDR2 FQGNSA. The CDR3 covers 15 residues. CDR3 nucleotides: TGTGCCAGCGCTCCCGACCCCCACGGCACAGATACGCAGTATTTT. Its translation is CASAPDPHGTDTQYF.

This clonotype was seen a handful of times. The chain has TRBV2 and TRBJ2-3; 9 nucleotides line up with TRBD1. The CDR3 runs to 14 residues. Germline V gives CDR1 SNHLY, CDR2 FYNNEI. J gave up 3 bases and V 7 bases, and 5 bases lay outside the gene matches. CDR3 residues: CASNRDRATDTQYF. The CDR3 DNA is TGTGCCAGCAACCGGGACAGGGCGACAGATACGCAGTATTTT.

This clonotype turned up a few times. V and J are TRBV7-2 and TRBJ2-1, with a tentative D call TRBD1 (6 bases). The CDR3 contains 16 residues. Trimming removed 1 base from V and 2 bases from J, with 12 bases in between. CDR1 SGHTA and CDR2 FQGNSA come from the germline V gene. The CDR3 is CASSLEGGVAYNEQFF. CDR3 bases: TGTGCCAGCAGCTTAGAAGGGGGAGTGGCCTACAATGAGCAGTTCTTC.

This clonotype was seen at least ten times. The CDR3 is CASSPGTTTNEKLFF. The CDR3 nucleotides read TGTGCCAGCAGCCCCGGGACAACAACTAATGAAAAACTGTTTTTT. The genes are TRBV12-3 or TRBV12-4 and TRBJ1-4, with D possibly being TRBD1 (6 bases). This CDR3 has 15 residues. Trimming took off 6 bases at V and 0 bases at J, with 11 bases between the two ends.

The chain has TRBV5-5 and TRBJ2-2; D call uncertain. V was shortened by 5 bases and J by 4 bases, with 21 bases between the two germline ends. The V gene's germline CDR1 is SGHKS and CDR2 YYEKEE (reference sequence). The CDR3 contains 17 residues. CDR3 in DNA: TGTGCCAGCAGGGCGCCCGGGTTACAACCACTCACCGGGGAGCTGTTTTTT. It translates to CASRAPGLQPLTGELFF.

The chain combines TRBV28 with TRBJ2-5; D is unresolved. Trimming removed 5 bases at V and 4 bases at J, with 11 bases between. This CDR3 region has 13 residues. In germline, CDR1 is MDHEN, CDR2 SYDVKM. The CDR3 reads CASSRRSRETQYF. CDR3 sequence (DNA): TGTGCCAGCAGTCGACGCTCCCGAGAGACCCAGTACTTC.

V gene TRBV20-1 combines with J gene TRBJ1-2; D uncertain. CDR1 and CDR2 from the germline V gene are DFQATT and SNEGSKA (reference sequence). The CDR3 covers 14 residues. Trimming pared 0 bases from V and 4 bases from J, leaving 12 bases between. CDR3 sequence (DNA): TGCAGTGCTAGAGATAGGCAGAACATCTATGGCTACACCTTC. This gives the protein CSARDRQNIYGYTF.

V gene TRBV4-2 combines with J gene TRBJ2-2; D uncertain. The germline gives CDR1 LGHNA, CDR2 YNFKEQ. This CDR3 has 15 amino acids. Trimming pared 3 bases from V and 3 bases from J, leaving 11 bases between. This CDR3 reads CASSQSSGDTGELFF. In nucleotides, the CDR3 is TGTGCCAGCAGCCAGAGTTCAGGAGACACCGGGGAGCTGTTTTTT.

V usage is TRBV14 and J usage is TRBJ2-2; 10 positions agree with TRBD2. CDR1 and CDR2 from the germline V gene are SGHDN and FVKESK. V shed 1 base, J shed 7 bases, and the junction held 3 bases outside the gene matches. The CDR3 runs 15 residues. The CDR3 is CASSQAGTSVGELFF. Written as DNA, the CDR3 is TGTGCCAGCAGCCAAGCCGGGACTAGCGTCGGGGAGCTGTTTTTT.

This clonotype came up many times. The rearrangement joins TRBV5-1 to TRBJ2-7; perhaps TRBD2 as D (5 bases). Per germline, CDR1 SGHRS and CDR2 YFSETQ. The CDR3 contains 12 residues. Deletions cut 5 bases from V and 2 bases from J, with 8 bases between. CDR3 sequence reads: CASREGTYEQYF. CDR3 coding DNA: TGCGCCAGCAGAGAGGGTACCTACGAGCAGTACTTC.

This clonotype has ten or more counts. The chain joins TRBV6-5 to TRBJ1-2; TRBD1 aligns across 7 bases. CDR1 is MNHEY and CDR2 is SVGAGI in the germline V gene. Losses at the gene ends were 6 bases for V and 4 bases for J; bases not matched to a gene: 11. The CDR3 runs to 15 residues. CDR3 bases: TGTGCCAGCAGCCAAATACAGGGGAGCATCTATGGCTACACCTTC. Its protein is CASSQIQGSIYGYTF.

In DNA, the CDR3 is TGCAGTGCTAAGGGACTAGCGGAGAACACCGGGGAGCTGTTTTTT. Its translation: CSAKGLAENTGELFF. This chain connects TRBV20-1 to TRBJ2-2; 11 positions match TRBD2. The CDR3 consists of 15 residues. The V and J ends lost 4 bases and 1 base, in that order; junction bases with no gene match: 2. Germline lookup yields CDR1 DFQATT and CDR2 SNEGSKA (reference sequence).

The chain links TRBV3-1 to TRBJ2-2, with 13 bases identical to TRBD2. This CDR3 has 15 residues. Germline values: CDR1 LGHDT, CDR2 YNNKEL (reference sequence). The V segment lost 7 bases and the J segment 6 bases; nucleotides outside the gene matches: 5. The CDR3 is CASTIGLAGAGELFF. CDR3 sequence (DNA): TGTGCCAGCACCATCGGACTAGCGGGAGCCGGGGAGCTGTTTTTT.

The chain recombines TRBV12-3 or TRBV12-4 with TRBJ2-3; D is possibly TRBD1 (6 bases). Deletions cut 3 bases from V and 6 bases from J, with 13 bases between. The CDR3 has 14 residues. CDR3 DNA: TGTGCCAGCAGTTTTAACAGGGATGCGGATACGCAGTATTTT. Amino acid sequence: CASSFNRDADTQYF.

The chain's CDR3 is CASSVVDYASEQFF. Here the CDR3 DNA reads TGTGCCAGCAGCGTAGTGGACTACGCTAGTGAGCAGTTCTTC. The chain employs TRBV9 and TRBJ2-1, with D tentatively TRBD2 (6 bases). CDR1 and CDR2 (germline): SGDLS, YYNGEE. This CDR3 has 14 amino acids. Trimming pared 0 bases from V and 9 bases from J, leaving 13 bases between.

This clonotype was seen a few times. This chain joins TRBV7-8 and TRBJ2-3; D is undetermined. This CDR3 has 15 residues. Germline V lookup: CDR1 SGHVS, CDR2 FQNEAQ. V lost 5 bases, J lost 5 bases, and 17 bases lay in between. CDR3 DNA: TGTGCCAGCAGCCTTACCGGGCCCGACGGAGATACGCAGTATTTT. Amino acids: CASSLTGPDGDTQYF.